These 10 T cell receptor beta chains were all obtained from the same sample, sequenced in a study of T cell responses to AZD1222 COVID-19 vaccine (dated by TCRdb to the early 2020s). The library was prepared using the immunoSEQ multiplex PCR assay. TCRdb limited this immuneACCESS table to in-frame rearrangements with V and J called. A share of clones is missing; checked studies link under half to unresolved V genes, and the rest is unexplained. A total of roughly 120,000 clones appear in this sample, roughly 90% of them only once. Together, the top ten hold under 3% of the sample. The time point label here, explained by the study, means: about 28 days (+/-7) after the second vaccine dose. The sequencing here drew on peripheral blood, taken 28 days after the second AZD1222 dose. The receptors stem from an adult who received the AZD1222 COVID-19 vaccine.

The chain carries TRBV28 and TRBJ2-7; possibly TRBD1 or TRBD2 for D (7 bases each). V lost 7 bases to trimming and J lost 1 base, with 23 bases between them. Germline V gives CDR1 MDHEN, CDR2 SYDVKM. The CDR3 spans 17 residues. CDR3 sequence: CASTRGDSRSRSYEQYF. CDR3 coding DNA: TGTGCCAGCACCCGGGGGGACAGCCGCTCTAGGTCCTACGAGCAGTACTTC.

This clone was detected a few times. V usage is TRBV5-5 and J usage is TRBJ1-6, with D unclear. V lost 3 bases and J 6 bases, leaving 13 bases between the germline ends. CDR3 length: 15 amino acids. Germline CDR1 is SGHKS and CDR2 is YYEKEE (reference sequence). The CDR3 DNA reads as TGTGCCAGCAGCTCCCGCCGGTCGGCTAATTCACCCCTCCACTTT. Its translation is CASSSRRSANSPLHF.

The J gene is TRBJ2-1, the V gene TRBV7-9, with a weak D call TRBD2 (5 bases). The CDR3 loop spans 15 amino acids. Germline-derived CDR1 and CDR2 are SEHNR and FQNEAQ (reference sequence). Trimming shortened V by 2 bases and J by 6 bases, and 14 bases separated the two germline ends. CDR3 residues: CASSLMGRGGNEQFF. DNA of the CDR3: TGTGCCAGCAGCTTAATGGGTCGGGGTGGCAATGAGCAGTTCTTC.

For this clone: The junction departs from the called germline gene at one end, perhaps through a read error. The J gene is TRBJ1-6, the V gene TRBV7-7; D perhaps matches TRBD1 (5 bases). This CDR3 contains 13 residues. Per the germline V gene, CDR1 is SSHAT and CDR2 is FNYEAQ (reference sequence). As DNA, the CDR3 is TGTGCTAGCAGCTTGGACAAGGATTCACCCCTCCACTTT. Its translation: CASSLDKDSPLHF.

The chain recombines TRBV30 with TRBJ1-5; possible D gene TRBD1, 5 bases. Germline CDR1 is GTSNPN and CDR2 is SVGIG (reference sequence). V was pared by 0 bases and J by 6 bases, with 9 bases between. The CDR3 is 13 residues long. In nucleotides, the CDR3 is TGTGCCTGGAGTGTGGGTCAGGGTCAGCCCCAGCATTTT. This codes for CAWSVGQGQPQHF.

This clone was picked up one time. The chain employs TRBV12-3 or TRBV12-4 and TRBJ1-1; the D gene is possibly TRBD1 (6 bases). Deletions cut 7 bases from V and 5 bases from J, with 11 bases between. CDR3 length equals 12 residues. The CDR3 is CASILQGTEAFF. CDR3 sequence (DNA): TGTGCCAGCATTCTACAGGGAACTGAAGCTTTCTTT.

The CDR3 sequence is CASSLATANQPQHF. The DNA for the CDR3 is TGTGCCAGCAGCTTAGCGACAGCAAATCAGCCCCAGCATTTT. J is TRBJ1-5 and V is TRBV7-9; TRBD1 might be the D (5 bases). Germline CDR1 reads SEHNR; CDR2 reads FQNEAQ (reference sequence). The CDR3 covers 14 residues. V lost 0 bases and J 4 bases, leaving 7 bases between the germline ends.

The CDR3 sequence: CASSTRDFETQYF. The CDR3 nucleotides read TGTGCCAGCAGCACCCGGGACTTCGAGACCCAGTACTTC. The rearrangement links TRBV11-1 to TRBJ2-5; D possibly corresponds to TRBD2 (6 bases). Trimming shortened V by 5 bases and J by 5 bases, and 12 bases separated the two germline ends. The CDR3 consists of 13 residues. From germline, CDR1 is SGHAT and CDR2 FQDESV (reference sequence).

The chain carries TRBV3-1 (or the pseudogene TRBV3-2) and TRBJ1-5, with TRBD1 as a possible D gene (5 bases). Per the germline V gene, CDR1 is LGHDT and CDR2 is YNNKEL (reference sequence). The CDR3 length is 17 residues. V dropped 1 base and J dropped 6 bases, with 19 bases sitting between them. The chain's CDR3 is CASSQGLAWGSLQPQHF. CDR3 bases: TGTGCCAGCAGCCAAGGCCTCGCCTGGGGGTCACTTCAGCCCCAGCATTTT.

The CDR3 region is CASSFERPNTGELFF. DNA of the CDR3: TGTGCCAGCAGTTTTGAGAGGCCGAACACCGGGGAGCTGTTTTTT. The chain employs TRBV27 and TRBJ2-2; D is unclear. Germline V CDR1 and CDR2: MNHEY, SMNVEV (reference sequence). There are 15 residues in the CDR3. The V end was cut by 3 bases, the J end by 0 bases, with 8 bases between.